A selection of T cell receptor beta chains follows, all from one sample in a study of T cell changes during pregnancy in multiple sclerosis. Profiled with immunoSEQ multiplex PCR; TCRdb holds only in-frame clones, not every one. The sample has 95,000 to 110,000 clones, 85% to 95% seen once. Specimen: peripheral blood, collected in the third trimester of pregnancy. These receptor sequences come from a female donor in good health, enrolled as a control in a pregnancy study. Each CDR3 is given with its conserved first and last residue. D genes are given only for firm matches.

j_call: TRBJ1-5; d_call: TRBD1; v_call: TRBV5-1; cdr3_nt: TGCGCCAGCAGCTTCTCCGGGACAGAGAATCAGCCCCAGCATTTT; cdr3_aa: CASSFSGTENQPQHF
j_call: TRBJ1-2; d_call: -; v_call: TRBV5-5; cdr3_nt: TGTGCCAGCAGTCCACAGGGATATGGCTACACCTTC; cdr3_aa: CASSPQGYGYTF
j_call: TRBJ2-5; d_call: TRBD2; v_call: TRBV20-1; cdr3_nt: TGCAGGCCGGGAGGCCTTGCGACCCAGTACTTC; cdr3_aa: CRPGGLATQYF
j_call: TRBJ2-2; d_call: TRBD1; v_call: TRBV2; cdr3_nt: TGTGCCAGCAGTCCCGCGGACAGGGGGCGTAGGCGGGAGCTGTTTTTT; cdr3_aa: CASSPADRGRRRELFF
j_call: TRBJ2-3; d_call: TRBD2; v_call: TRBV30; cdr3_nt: TGTGCCTGTGGACTAGATGGTGGGGATACGCAGTATTTT; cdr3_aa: CACGLDGGDTQYF
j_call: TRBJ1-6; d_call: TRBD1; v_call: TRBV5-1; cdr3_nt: TGCGCCAGCAGCTTTTCAGGGGACAGGGCGGCCTATAATTCACCCCTCCACTTT; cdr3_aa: CASSFSGDRAAYNSPLHF
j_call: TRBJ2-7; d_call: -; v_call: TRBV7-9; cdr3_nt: TGTGCCAGCAGGCATGACAGCTTCTACGAGCAGTACTTC; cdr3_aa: CASRHDSFYEQYF
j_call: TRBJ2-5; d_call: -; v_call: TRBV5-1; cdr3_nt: TGCGCCAGCACCAGGGCCGGGTTGGAGACCCAGTACTTC; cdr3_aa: CASTRAGLETQYF
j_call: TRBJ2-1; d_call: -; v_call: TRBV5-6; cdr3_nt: TGTGCCAGCAGCTCCTTCAGGGGTAGTGGCGGGGGCCTCTACAATGAGCAGTTCTTC; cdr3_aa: CASSSFRGSGGGLYNEQFF
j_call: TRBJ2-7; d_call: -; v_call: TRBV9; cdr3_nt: TGTGCCAGCAGCGTAGGCGCAGGGTCCTACGAGCAGTACTTC; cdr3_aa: CASSVGAGSYEQYF